The 20 T cell receptor beta chains below all came from one sample that was sequenced in a study of CD8 T cells in ankylosing spondylitis (TCRdb year 2017). Preparation of the library involved 5' RACE. Sequencing used an Illumina HiSeq 2500. TCRdb's own reprocessing of the public reads used fastp at Q25 and MiXCR and kept productive beta chains. CDR3 protein sequences are deduplicated, and each keeps its most common genes and DNA. In this sample the table shows some 250,000 distinct CDR3 sequences, about 9.1% of which occur a single time. Under 7.5% of the sample is taken by the ten largest. The sequencing sample was made of blood, either unsorted or a sorted T cell fraction (not recorded which). These receptors all stem from a male donor with ankylosing spondylitis or in good health (not recorded which).

Ten or more counts support this clonotype. The chain joins TRBV5-1 to TRBJ1-6, with a tentative D call TRBD1 (5 bases). Germline lookup yields CDR1 SGHRS and CDR2 YFSETQ. V was trimmed by 4 bases and J by 10 bases, leaving 12 bases between them. CDR3 length equals 13 residues. Written as DNA, the CDR3 is TGCGCCAGCAGCCGGGACCGGGACTCACCCCTCCACTTT. Amino acid sequence: CASSRDRDSPLHF. The entire variable domain, with the rest obtained from reference TRBV5-1 and TRBJ1-6, is as follows: KAGVTQTPRYLIKTRGQQVTLSCSPISGHRSVSWYQQTPGQGLQFLFEYFSETQRNKGNFPGRFSGRQFSNSRSEMNVSTLELGDSALYLCASSRDRDSPLHFGNGTRLTVT.

This clonotype was recorded a few times. V gene TRBV11-2 combines with J gene TRBJ2-1; 7 nucleotides align to TRBD2. V shed 5 bases, J shed 5 bases, and the junction held 6 bases outside the gene matches. Per the germline V gene, CDR1 is SGHAT and CDR2 is FQNNGV. This CDR3 spans 14 amino acids. The DNA of the CDR3 is TGTGCCAGCAGCCTTCGCGCGGGGGACAATGAGCAGTTCTTC. Its protein product is CASSLRAGDNEQFF. The variable domain in full, with the rest retrieved from reference TRBV11-2 and TRBJ2-1, is EAGVAQSPRYKIIEKRQSVAFWCNPISGHATLYWYQQILGQGPKLLIQFQNNGVVDDSQLPKDRFSAERLKGVDSTLKIQPAKLEDSAVYLCASSLRAGDNEQFFGPGTRLTVL.

In its sample, this clonotype was seen once. The CDR3: CATRGTGVLYTEAFF. In DNA, the CDR3 is TGTGCCACACGGGGGACAGGGGTATTGTACACTGAAGCTTTCTTT. V is TRBV25-1 and J is TRBJ1-1, with 10 bases aligning to TRBD1. The CDR3 is 15 amino acids. The germline gives CDR1 MGHDK, CDR2 SYGVNS. With 10 bases clipped from V and 3 bases from J, the junction kept 11 bases outside the gene matches.

This clonotype was seen ten or more times. This sequence joins TRBV20-1 and TRBJ1-1; D may be TRBD1 (6 bases). Looked up from germline, CDR1 is DFQATT and CDR2 is SNEGSKA (reference sequence). This CDR3 is 13 amino acids long. Between the trimmed V and J ends, which lost 0 bases and 6 bases, there was a span of 11 bases. CDR3 region: CSAREVRTAEAFF. CDR3 coding DNA: TGCAGTGCTAGAGAGGTACGGACAGCTGAAGCTTTCTTT.

This clonotype was seen many times. The V and J genes are TRBV6-5 and TRBJ2-3; possibly TRBD2 for D (5 bases). The CDR3 consists of 16 residues. Germline loops: CDR1 MNHEY, CDR2 SVGAGI. Trimming shortened V by 0 bases and J by 0 bases, and 10 bases separated the two germline ends. The CDR3 is CASSYSRAESTDTQYF. For the CDR3, the DNA is TGTGCCAGCAGTTACTCGAGGGCAGAAAGCACAGATACGCAGTATTTT.

This clonotype was found many times. The chain joins TRBV9 to TRBJ1-4; D perhaps matches TRBD1 (5 bases). The CDR3 runs 14 residues. Trimming shortened V by 3 bases and J by 5 bases, and 11 bases separated the two germline ends. Germline V gene sequence: CDR1 SGDLS, CDR2 YYNGEE. Written as DNA, the CDR3 is TGTGCCAGCAGCGCCGGGACCGGGAATGAAAAACTGTTTTTT. Encoded protein: CASSAGTGNEKLFF.

This clonotype was counted at least ten times. V usage is TRBV28 and J usage is TRBJ2-5, with 9 bases lining up with TRBD1. Germline V gene lookup returns CDR1 MDHEN and CDR2 SYDVKM. The CDR3 spans 15 residues. J lost 5 bases, V lost 6 bases, and 10 bases had no gene match. The CDR3 region has the DNA TGTGCCAGCAGCCCTACAGGGGGCTTGTGGGAGACCCAGTACTTC. Amino acid sequence: CASSPTGGLWETQYF.

This clonotype was counted at least ten times. The genes are TRBV5-5 and TRBJ1-5, with D hard to call. V lost 2 bases and J 5 bases, leaving 8 bases between the germline ends. The CDR3 covers 13 residues. Germline-derived CDR1 and CDR2 are SGHKS and YYEKEE (reference sequence). The CDR3 DNA sequence: TGTGCCAGCAGCTTCAGGTTAGATCAGCCCCAGCATTTT. Translated: CASSFRLDQPQHF.

This clonotype was counted a few times. The J gene is TRBJ2-1, the V gene TRBV4-3, with unresolved D. The CDR3 loop spans 17 amino acids. Trimming took off 0 bases at V and 0 bases at J, with 12 bases between the two ends. The germline gives CDR1 LGHNA, CDR2 YSLEER. CDR3 nucleotides: TGCGCCAGCAGCCAAGATCTTAGAGTTAGCTCCTACAATGAGCAGTTCTTC. It specifies CASSQDLRVSSYNEQFF.

This clonotype appeared many times. The V gene is TRBV3-1, the J gene TRBJ2-1; 9 bases are a match to TRBD2. Germline CDR1 and CDR2: LGHDT and YNNKEL (reference sequence). CDR3 size: 12 residues. The trim removed 3 bases at V and 12 bases at J, leaving 3 bases unmatched. DNA of the CDR3: TGTGCCAGCAGCCAGGGAGCGGGAGGGCAGTTCTTC. This translates into CASSQGAGGQFF.

This clonotype was found many times. The rearrangement joins TRBV7-8 to TRBJ1-6; D perhaps matches TRBD1 (6 bases). The germline CDR1 and CDR2 sequences are SGHVS and FQNEAQ. This CDR3 spans 16 amino acids. The V end lost 3 bases, the J end lost 7 bases, and 16 bases lay between the germline ends. CDR3 sequence: CASSFGQNRGNSPLHF. The CDR3 DNA follows: TGTGCCAGCAGCTTCGGACAGAACCGAGGAAATTCACCCCTCCACTTT. The full variable domain, completed using reference TRBV7-8 and TRBJ1-6, is GAGVSQSPRYKVAKRGQDVALRCDPISGHVSLFWYQQALGQGPEFLTYFQNEAQLDKSGLPSDRFFAERPEGSVSTLKIQRTQQEDSAVYLCASSFGQNRGNSPLHFGNGTRLTVT.

CDR3 sequence reads: CASGPRGTPSYNEQFF. CDR3 DNA sequence: TGTGCCAGCGGGCCTAGGGGGACACCCTCCTACAATGAGCAGTTCTTC. This chain connects TRBV12-3 or TRBV12-4 to TRBJ2-1; D may be TRBD1 (6 bases). The CDR3 length is 16 residues. Trimming shortened V by 8 bases and J by 0 bases, and 17 bases separated the two germline ends.

There are many counts of this clonotype. This chain connects TRBV6-2 or TRBV6-3 to TRBJ1-1; 7 bases match TRBD1. V trimming: 6 bases; J trimming: 7 bases; junction bases outside the gene matches: 11. The V gene's germline CDR1 is MNHEY and CDR2 SVGEGT. The CDR3 contains 14 residues. CDR3 sequence reads: CASSRSFTGDEAFF. As DNA, the CDR3 is TGTGCCAGCAGCCGCTCCTTTACAGGGGATGAAGCTTTCTTT.

At least ten counts were recorded for this clonotype. V usage is TRBV5-1 and J usage is TRBJ1-1, with TRBD1 as a possible D gene (5 bases). Trimming stripped 5 bases from V and 3 bases from J, with 11 bases between. The germline gives CDR1 SGHRS, CDR2 YFSETQ. This CDR3 has 13 residues. The CDR3 protein is CASRITGDTEAFF. CDR3 bases: TGCGCCAGCAGGATTACGGGGGACACTGAAGCTTTCTTT.

This chain connects TRBV6-5 to TRBJ1-1, with D unclear. The CDR3 covers 15 residues. Germline values: CDR1 MNHEY, CDR2 SVGAGI. V lost 0 bases, J lost 1 base, and 9 bases lay in between. The CDR3 region is CASSYSHSPNTEAFF. Here the CDR3 DNA reads TGTGCCAGCAGTTACTCGCACAGCCCGAACACTGAAGCTTTCTTT.

Of note for this clonotype: Since a much larger clone is just one base distant, this may be a read error. The chain couples TRBV30 to TRBJ2-1; a possible D gene is TRBD1 (5 bases). Germline V lookup: CDR1 GTSNPN, CDR2 SVGIG (reference sequence). The CDR3 runs 16 residues. The V gene lost 0 bases and the J gene lost 7 bases, with 19 bases spanning the gap. Written as DNA, the CDR3 is TGTGCCTGGAGTGTACTTGTAGGTCGAAGGGGTAATGAGCAGTTCTTC. As protein: CAWSVLVGRRGNEQFF.

This clonotype came up many times. This chain links TRBV4-3 with TRBJ1-1; possible D gene TRBD1, 6 bases. The CDR3 loop spans 14 amino acids. Trimming removed 1 base at V and 3 bases at J, with 9 bases between. Per the germline V gene, CDR1 is LGHNA and CDR2 is YSLEER. CDR3 in amino acids: CASSQADRYTEAFF. In DNA form, the CDR3 reads TGCGCCAGCAGCCAAGCTGACAGGTACACTGAAGCTTTCTTT.

V and J are TRBV5-1 and TRBJ2-3; D unclear. V lost 0 bases to trimming and J lost 0 bases, with 11 bases between them. The CDR3 sequence is 16 residues long. Per germline, CDR1 SGHRS and CDR2 YFSETQ. The CDR3 loop reads CASSLVQAGSTDTQYF. The CDR3 DNA follows: TGCGCCAGCAGCTTGGTCCAGGCTGGTAGCACAGATACGCAGTATTTT.

This clonotype was counted ten times or more. The V and J genes are TRBV20-1 and TRBJ2-1; 7 bases are a match to TRBD1. Trimming removed 0 bases from V and 7 bases from J; junction bases left unmatched: 12. The germline V gene encodes CDR1 DFQATT and CDR2 SNEGSKA (reference sequence). The CDR3 extends over 16 amino acids. The CDR3 spells CSARDHRRGLLNEQFF. In DNA form, the CDR3 reads TGCAGTGCTAGAGATCACAGAAGGGGGCTTTTGAATGAGCAGTTCTTC.

This clonotype appeared a few times. The rearrangement uses TRBV20-1 and TRBJ2-1, with 11 bases that match TRBD2. This CDR3 region has 15 residues. In germline, CDR1 is DFQATT, CDR2 SNEGSKA (reference sequence). Trimming cost V 4 bases and J 6 bases; bases outside gene matches: 8. CDR3 loop: CSAMGLLAGVNEQFF. The CDR3 DNA is TGCAGTGCTATGGGGCTACTAGCGGGAGTCAATGAGCAGTTCTTC.